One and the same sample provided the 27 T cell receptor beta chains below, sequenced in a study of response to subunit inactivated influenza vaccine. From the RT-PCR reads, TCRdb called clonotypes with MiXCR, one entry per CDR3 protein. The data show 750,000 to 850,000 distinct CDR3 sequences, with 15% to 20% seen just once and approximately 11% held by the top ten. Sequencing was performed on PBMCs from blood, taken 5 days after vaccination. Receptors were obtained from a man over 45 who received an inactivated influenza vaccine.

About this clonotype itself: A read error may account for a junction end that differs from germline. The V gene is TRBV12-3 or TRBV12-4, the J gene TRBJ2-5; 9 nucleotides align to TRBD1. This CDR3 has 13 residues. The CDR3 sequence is CASSVNRDRAINF. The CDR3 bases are TGTGCCAGCAGTGTTAACCGGGACAGGGCCATCAACTTC.

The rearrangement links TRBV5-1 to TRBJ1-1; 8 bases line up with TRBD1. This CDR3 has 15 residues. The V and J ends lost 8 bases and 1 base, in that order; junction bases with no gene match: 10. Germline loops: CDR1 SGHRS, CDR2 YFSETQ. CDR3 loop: CASRRQGMGNTEAFF. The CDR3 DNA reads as TGCGCCAGTAGAAGACAGGGGATGGGGAACACTGAAGCTTTCTTT.

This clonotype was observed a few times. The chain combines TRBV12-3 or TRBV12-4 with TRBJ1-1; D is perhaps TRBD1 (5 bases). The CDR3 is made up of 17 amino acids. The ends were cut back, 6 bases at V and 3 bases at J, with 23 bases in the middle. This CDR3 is CASRREGFYRNDTEAFF. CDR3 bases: TGTGCCAGCAGACGAGAGGGGTTTTACCGGAACGACACTGAAGCTTTCTTT.

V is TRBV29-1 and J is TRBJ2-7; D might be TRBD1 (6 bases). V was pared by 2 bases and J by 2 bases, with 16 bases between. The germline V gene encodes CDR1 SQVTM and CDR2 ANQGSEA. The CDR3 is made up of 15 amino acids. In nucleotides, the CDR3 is TGCAGCGTTGAAACGGCCAGGGGACGAGCCTACGAGCAGTACTTC. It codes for CSVETARGRAYEQYF.

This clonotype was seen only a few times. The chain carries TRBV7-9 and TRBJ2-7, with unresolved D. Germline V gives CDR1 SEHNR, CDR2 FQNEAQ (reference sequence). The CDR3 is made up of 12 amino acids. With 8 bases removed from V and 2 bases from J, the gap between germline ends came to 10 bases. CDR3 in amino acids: CASGMGTYEQYF. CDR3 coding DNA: TGTGCCAGCGGTATGGGGACCTACGAGCAGTACTTC.

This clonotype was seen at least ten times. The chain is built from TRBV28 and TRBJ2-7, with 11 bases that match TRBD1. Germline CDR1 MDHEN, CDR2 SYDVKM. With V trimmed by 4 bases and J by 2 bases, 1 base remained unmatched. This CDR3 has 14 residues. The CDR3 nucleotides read TGTGCCAGCAGTTGGACAGGGGGCGCCTACGAGCAGTACTTC. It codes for CASSWTGGAYEQYF. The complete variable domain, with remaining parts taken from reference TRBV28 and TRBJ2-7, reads DVKVTQSSRYLVKRTGEKVFLECVQDMDHENMFWYRQDPGLGLRLIYFSYDVKMKEKGDIPEGYSVSREKKERFSLILESASTNQTSMYLCASSWTGGAYEQYFGPGTRLTVT.

This CDR3 reads CASSYGRETQYF. Here the CDR3 DNA reads TGTGCCAGCAGTTATGGGCGAGAGACCCAGTACTTC. The V call is TRBV6-2 or TRBV6-3, the J call TRBJ2-5; unclear D gene. Germline lookup yields CDR1 MNHEY and CDR2 SVGEGT. Trimming pared 3 bases from V and 4 bases from J, leaving 6 bases between. CDR3 length equals 12 residues.

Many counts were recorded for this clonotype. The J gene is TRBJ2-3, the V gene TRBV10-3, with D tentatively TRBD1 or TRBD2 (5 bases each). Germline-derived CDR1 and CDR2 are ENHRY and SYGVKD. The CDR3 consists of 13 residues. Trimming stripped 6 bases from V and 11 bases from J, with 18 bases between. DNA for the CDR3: TGTGCCATCAGGGAAAGGGACCACCCTTGGCAGTATTTT. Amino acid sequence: CAIRERDHPWQYF.

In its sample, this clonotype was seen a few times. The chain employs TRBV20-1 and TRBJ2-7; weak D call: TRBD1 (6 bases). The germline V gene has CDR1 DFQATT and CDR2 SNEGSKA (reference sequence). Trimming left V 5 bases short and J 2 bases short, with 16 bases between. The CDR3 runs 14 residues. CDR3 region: CSAPPQDSPYEQYF. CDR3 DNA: TGCAGTGCTCCCCCCCAGGACAGCCCCTACGAGCAGTACTTC.

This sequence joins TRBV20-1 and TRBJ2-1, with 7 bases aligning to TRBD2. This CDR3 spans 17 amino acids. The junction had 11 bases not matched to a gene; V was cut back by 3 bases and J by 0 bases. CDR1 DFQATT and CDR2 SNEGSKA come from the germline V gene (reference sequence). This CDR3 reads CSARDSGGTSSYNEQFF. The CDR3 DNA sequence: TGCAGTGCTAGGGACTCGGGAGGCACGAGCTCCTACAATGAGCAGTTCTTC.

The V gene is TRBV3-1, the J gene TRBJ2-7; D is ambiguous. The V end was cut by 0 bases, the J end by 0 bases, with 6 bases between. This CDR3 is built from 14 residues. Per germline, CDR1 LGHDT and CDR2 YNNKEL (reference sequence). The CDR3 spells CASSQEGSSYEQYF. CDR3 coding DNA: TGTGCCAGCAGCCAAGAGGGTAGCTCCTACGAGCAGTACTTC.

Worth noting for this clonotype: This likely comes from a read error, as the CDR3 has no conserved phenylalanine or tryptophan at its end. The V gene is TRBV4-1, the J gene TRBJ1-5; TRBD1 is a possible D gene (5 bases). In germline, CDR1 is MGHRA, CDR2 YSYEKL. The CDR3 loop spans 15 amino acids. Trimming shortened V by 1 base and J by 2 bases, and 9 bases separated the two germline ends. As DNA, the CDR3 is TGCGCCAGCAGCCAAGGGGACGTAGGCAATCAGCCCCAGCATTGT. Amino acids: CASSQGDVGNQPQHC.

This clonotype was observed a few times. CDR3: CASSLVRGRGDEQYF. CDR3 in DNA: TGCGCCAGCAGCTTGGTGCGGGGCAGGGGAGACGAGCAGTACTTC. The genes are TRBV5-1 and TRBJ2-7; D could derive from TRBD1 or TRBD2 (6 bases each). The V end lost 0 bases, the J end lost 5 bases, and 15 bases lay between the germline ends. Germline V lookup: CDR1 SGHRS, CDR2 YFSETQ. This CDR3 region has 15 residues.

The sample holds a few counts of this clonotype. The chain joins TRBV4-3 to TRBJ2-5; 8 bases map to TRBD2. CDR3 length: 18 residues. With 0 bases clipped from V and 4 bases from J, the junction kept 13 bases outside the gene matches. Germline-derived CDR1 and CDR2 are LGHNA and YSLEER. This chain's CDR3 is CASSQEFITSGSRETQYF. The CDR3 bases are TGCGCCAGCAGCCAAGAATTTATCACCAGCGGGAGTCGAGAGACCCAGTACTTC.

The CDR3 protein is CSAGVLANEQFF. DNA for the CDR3: TGCAGTGCTGGGGTGCTAGCCAATGAGCAGTTCTTC. The rearrangement links TRBV20-1 to TRBJ2-1; a weak D match, TRBD2 (5 bases). V was trimmed by 5 bases and J by 6 bases, leaving 11 bases between them. In germline, CDR1 is DFQATT, CDR2 SNEGSKA (reference sequence). The CDR3 extends over 12 amino acids.

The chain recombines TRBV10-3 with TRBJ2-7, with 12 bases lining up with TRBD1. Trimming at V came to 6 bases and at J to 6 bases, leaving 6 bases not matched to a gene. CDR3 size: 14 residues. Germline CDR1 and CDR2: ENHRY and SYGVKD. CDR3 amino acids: CAIRGQGAPFEQYF. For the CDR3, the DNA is TGTGCCATCAGGGGACAGGGGGCGCCTTTCGAGCAGTACTTC.

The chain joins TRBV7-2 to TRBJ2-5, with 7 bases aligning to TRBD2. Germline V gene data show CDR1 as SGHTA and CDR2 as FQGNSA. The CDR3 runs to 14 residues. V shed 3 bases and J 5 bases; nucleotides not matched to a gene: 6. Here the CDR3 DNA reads TGTGCCAGCAGCTTTAGCCCGGGGGGTGAGACCCAGTACTTC. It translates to CASSFSPGGETQYF.

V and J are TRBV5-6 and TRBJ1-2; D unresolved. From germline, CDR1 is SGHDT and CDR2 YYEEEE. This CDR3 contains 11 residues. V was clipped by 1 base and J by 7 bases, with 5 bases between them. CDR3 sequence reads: CASSLWGGYTF. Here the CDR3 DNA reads TGTGCCAGCAGCTTGTGGGGTGGCTACACCTTC.

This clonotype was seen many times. The DNA for the CDR3 is TGCAGTGCTATGACTAGCGGGGGCGGGGATGAGCAGTTCTTC. Its protein product is CSAMTSGGGDEQFF. The chain employs TRBV20-1 and TRBJ2-1; 12 nucleotides line up with TRBD2. Germline CDR1 reads DFQATT; CDR2 reads SNEGSKA (reference sequence). The V segment lost 4 bases and the J segment 8 bases; nucleotides outside the gene matches: 6. The CDR3 loop spans 14 amino acids.

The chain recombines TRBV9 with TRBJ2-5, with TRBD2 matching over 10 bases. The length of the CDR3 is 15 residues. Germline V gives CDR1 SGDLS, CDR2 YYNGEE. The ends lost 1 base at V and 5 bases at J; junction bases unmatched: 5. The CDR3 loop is CASSVSAGGYETQYF. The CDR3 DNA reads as TGTGCCAGCAGCGTATCAGCGGGGGGGTACGAGACCCAGTACTTC. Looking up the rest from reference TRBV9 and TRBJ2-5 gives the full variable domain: DSGVTQTPKHLITATGQRVTLRCSPRSGDLSVYWYQQSLDQGLQFLIQYYNGEERAKGNILERFSAQQFPDLHSELNLSSLELGDSALYFCASSVSAGGYETQYFGPGTRLLVL.

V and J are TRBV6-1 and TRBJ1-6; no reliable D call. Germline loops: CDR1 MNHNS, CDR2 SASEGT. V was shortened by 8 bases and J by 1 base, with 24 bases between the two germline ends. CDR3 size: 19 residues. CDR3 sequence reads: CASGRSRTLTTSYNSPLHF. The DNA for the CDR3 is TGTGCCAGCGGAAGGAGCAGGACCCTCACCACATCCTATAATTCACCCCTCCACTTT.

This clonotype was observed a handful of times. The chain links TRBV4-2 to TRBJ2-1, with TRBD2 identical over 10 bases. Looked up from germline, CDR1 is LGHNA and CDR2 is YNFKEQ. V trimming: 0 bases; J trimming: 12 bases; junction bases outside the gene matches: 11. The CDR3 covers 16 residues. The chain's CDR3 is CASSQDPTSGDYVQFF. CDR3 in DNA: TGTGCCAGCAGCCAAGATCCTACTAGCGGGGACTACGTGCAGTTCTTC.

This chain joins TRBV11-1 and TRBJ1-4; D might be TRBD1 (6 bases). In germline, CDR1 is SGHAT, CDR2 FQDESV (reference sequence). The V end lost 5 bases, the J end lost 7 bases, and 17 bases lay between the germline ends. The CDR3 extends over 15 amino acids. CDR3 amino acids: CASSPRQVGGEKLFF. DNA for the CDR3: TGTGCCAGCAGCCCCCGACAGGTCGGGGGTGAAAAACTGTTTTTT.

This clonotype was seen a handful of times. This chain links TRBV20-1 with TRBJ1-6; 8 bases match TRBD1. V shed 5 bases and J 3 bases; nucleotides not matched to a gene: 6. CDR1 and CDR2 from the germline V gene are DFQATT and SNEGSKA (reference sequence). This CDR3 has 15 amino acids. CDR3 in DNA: TGCAGTGCTTCACAGGGGACAGGCTATAATTCACCCCTCCACTTT. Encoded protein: CSASQGTGYNSPLHF.

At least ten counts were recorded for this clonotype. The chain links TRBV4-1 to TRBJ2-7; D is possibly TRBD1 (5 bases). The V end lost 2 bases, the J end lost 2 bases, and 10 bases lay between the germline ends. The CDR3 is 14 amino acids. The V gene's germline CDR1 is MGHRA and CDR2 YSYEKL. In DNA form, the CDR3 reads TGCGCCAGCAGCCAATTAGGACAAGCCTACGAGCAGTACTTC. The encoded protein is CASSQLGQAYEQYF.

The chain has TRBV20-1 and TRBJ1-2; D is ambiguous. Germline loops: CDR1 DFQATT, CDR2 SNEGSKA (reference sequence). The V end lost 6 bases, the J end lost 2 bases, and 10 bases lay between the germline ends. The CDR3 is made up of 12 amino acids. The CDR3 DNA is TGCAGTGCCCCACCCGAAAACTATGGCTACACCTTC. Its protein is CSAPPENYGYTF.

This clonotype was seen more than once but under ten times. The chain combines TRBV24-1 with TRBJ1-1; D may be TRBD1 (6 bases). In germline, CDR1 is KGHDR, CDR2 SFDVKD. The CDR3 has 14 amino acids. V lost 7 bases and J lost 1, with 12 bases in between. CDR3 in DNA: TGTGCCACCAGGGGCGCGACAGGGAACACTGAAGCTTTCTTT. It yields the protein CATRGATGNTEAFF.